This TCR beta chain originates from a study of STAT5B mutations in CD4+ large granular lymphocyte leukemia. V lost 4 bases, J lost 4 bases, and 6 bases stayed unmatched. Per germline, CDR1 GTSNPN and CDR2 SVGIG (reference sequence). This CDR3 has 13 amino acids. Assay used: immunoSEQ multiplex PCR; TCRdb lists only in-frame clones, some missing. This table holds about 30,000 clones, around 80% found once. The chain combines TRBV30 with TRBJ1-1; 7 positions match TRBD1. This TCR derives from a human donor in good health. Sequenced sample: CD4+ T cells from blood buffy coats. CDR3 coding DNA: TGTGCCTGGACCCAGGGGGTGAGCACTGAAGCTTTCTTT. Translated, it gives CAWTQGVSTEAFF.